The rows below give T cell receptor beta chains drawn from one sample of a study of long-term antiretroviral therapy in people with HIV. Sequenced by immunoSEQ multiplex PCR; TCRdb stores in-frame clones only, minus some. The data contain more than 20,000 clones, about nine tenths of them singletons. This specimen was unsorted PBMCs, taken 1.8 years before starting antiretroviral therapy. These receptors were obtained from a man aged 45 to 65 with HIV. The CDR3 runs from the conserved cysteine through the conserved F or W. The D gene is left open where the match is weak. Where a row states a size, it is once, few, many or the class of an expanded clone; other rows omit it.

D gene	J gene	clone size	V gene	CDR3 DNA	CDR3 protein
TRBD1	TRBJ2-7	NA	TRBV19	TGTGCCAGTAGTATAGATCTATCGCCGAGACAGGGCTCCGAGCAGTACTTC	CASSIDLSPRQGSEQYF
NA	TRBJ1-5	few	TRBV4-3	TGCGCCAGCAGCCAGAGTCGACTCAATCAGCCCCAGCATTTT	CASSQSRLNQPQHF
TRBD1	TRBJ2-1	NA	TRBV10-3	TGTGCCATCAGTGACTCGAAGATATCGGGACAGGGGGTTGATGAGCAGTTCTTC	CAISDSKISGQGVDEQFF
NA	TRBJ2-2	NA	TRBV11-2	TGTGCCAGCAGCTTTTACAGGCTGAACACCGGGGAGCTGTTTTTT	CASSFYRLNTGELFF
TRBD1	TRBJ2-3	NA	TRBV7-7	TGTGCCAGCAGCCCCTTCACAGGGGGCGCCGGCACAGATACGCAGTATTTT	CASSPFTGGAGTDTQYF
NA	TRBJ2-2	NA	TRBV28	TGTGCCAGCATAAAGGGGGGGAACACCGGGGAGCTGTTTTTT	CASIKGGNTGELFF
TRBD1	TRBJ2-2	NA	TRBV18	TGTGCCAGCTCGCGCGCTGAACCAGGGGGCACCGGGGAGCTGTTTTTT	CASSRAEPGGTGELFF
TRBD1	TRBJ1-5	NA	TRBV7-2	TGTGCCAGCAGCCTCAGGGGGGTTCAGCCCCAGCATTTT	CASSLRGVQPQHF
NA	TRBJ1-2	NA	TRBV27	TGTGCCAGCAGTCTGACCCGGGCGTATGGCTACACCTTC	CASSLTRAYGYTF
NA	TRBJ2-1	NA	TRBV6-5	TGTGCCAGCAGTTACTCCCGGACTACCCTCGGTGAGCAGTTCTTC	CASSYSRTTLGEQFF
NA	TRBJ1-2	few	TRBV27	TGTGCCAGCAGTTTGGGGTTGGGCTATGGCTACACCTTC	CASSLGLGYGYTF
NA	TRBJ1-2	NA	TRBV7-2	TGTGCCAGCAGTCGGGTCGGAGCTAACTATGGCTACACCTTC	CASSRVGANYGYTF
TRBD2	TRBJ2-7	NA	TRBV10-3	TGTGCCACCAGGACTAGCGGGGCGAGTGAGCAGTACTTC	CATRTSGASEQYF
TRBD1	TRBJ2-1	NA	TRBV11-2	TGTGCCAGCAGCTTAGGGGCGGTCCAGGGGGCCGGTGAGCAGTTCTTC	CASSLGAVQGAGEQFF
NA	TRBJ2-5	NA	TRBV7-3	TGTGCCAGCAGCTTATCCGGTGGAGAGACCCAGTACTTC	CASSLSGGETQYF
NA	TRBJ1-1	NA	TRBV25-1	TGTGCCAGCAGCAGAGGACCGATCACTGAAGCTTTCTTT	CASSRGPITEAFF
NA	TRBJ2-2	NA	TRBV5-4	TGTGCCAGCAGCTTTTCCGTCGGGGAGCTGTTTTTT	CASSFSVGELFF
TRBD1	TRBJ1-2	NA	TRBV18	TGTGCCAGCTCACCATCGGGACAGGACTATGGCTACACCTTC	CASSPSGQDYGYTF
TRBD2	TRBJ2-1	NA	TRBV5-1	TGCGCCAGCAGCGAAGGACTAGCAGAATACAATGAGCAGTTCTTC	CASSEGLAEYNEQFF
NA	TRBJ2-3	NA	TRBV7-9	TGTGCCAGCAGCTTAGCCCCCGGGGCAGCAGATACGCAGTATTTT	CASSLAPGAADTQYF
TRBD1	TRBJ2-7	NA	TRBV28	TGTGCCAGCAGCACACTACAGGGGGCTTACTACGAGCAGTACTTC	CASSTLQGAYYEQYF
NA	TRBJ1-1	NA	TRBV27	TGTGCCAGCCAAACCAGTGCTCGGTCTGAAGCTTTCTTT	CASQTSARSEAFF
TRBD1	TRBJ2-1	NA	TRBV4-3	TGCGCCAGCAGCCAAGTTCTTGGACAGGGATACTACAATGAGCAGTTCTTC	CASSQVLGQGYYNEQFF
TRBD1	TRBJ1-5	NA	TRBV29-1	TGCAGCGTACACTCAGGGGGACCCAATCAGCCCCAGCATTTT	CSVHSGGPNQPQHF
NA	TRBJ2-7	few	TRBV10-1	TGCGCCAGCAGCAAGACAGGCCGTGGGAACGAGCAGTACTTC	CASSKTGRGNEQYF
NA	TRBJ1-2	NA	TRBV11-2	TGTGCCAGCAGCTTAGTCGGGATCTCGACTGGTGGCTACACCTTC	CASSLVGISTGGYTF
TRBD1	TRBJ2-1	NA	TRBV18	TGTGCCAGCTCACCATTACAGGGGGTAGGCAATGAGCAGTTCTTC	CASSPLQGVGNEQFF
TRBD1	TRBJ2-7	NA	TRBV2	TGTGCCAGCAGTTGGGGGACAGGGGCCTACGAGCAGTACTTC	CASSWGTGAYEQYF
TRBD1	TRBJ1-3	NA	TRBV7-9	TGTGCCAGCAGCTCGACAGGGGAAGGAAACACCATATATTTT	CASSSTGEGNTIYF
TRBD2	TRBJ2-3	NA	TRBV5-1	TGCGCCAGCAGCCATAAGGTACTAGCGGGCACAGATACGCAGTATTTT	CASSHKVLAGTDTQYF
NA	TRBJ1-1	NA	TRBV7-8	TGTGCCAGCACCTCCTCAACCACTTTGAACACTGAAGCTTTCTTT	CASTSSTTLNTEAFF
NA	TRBJ2-7	NA	TRBV11-3	TGTGCCAGCAGCTTAGACAGGGGGGACTACGAGCAGTACTTC	CASSLDRGDYEQYF
NA	TRBJ2-7	NA	TRBV5-6	TGTGCCAGCAGCTTTAGCTCCTACGAGCAGTACTTC	CASSFSSYEQYF